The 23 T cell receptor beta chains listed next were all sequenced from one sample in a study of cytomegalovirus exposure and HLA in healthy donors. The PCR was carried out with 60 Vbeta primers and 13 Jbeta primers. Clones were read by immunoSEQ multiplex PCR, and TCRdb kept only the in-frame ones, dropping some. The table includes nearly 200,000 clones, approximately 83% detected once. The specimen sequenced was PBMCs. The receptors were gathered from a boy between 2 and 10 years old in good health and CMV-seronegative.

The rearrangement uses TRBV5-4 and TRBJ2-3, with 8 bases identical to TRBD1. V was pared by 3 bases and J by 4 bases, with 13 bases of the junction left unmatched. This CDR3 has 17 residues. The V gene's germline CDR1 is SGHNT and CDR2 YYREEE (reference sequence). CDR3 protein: CASSSGGDRPPSDTQYF. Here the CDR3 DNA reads TGTGCCAGCAGCTCCGGCGGGGACAGGCCGCCCTCAGATACGCAGTATTTT.

The CDR3, as DNA: TGCGCCAGCAGCTCTAGCCGCCACACAGATACGCAGTATTTT. Amino acids: CASSSSRHTDTQYF. This sequence joins TRBV5-1 and TRBJ2-3; perhaps TRBD2 as D (5 bases). The CDR3 runs 14 residues. V lost 3 bases and J 2 bases, leaving 10 bases between the germline ends. CDR1 SGHRS and CDR2 YFSETQ come from the germline V gene.

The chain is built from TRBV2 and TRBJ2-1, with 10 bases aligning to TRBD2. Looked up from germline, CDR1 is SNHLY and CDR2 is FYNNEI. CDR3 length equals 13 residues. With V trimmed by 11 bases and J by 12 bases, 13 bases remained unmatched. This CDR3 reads CACGASGGVRQFF. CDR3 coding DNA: TGTGCCTGCGGGGCCAGCGGGGGGGTACGGCAGTTCTTC.

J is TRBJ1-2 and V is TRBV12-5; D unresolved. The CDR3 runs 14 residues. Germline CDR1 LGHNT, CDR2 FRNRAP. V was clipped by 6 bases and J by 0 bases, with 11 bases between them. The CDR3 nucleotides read TGTGCTAGTGGCACGCTAATTCCTAACTATGGCTACACCTTC. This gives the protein CASGTLIPNYGYTF.

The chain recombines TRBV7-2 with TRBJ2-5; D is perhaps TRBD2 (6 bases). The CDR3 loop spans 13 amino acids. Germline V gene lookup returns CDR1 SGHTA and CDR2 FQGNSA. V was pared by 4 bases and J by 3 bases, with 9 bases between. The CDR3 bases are TGTGCCAGCAGCTGGGACTGGGAAGAGACCCAGTACTTC. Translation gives CASSWDWEETQYF.

The CDR3 coding sequence is TGTGCCAGCAGCCCGGACAGCGGGGCGGGGACCCAGTACTTC. Its protein product is CASSPDSGAGTQYF. The chain couples TRBV9 to TRBJ2-5, with D perhaps matching TRBD2 (7 bases). From germline, CDR1 is SGDLS and CDR2 YYNGEE. The V end lost 4 bases, the J end lost 7 bases, and 17 bases lay between the germline ends. This CDR3 comprises 14 residues.

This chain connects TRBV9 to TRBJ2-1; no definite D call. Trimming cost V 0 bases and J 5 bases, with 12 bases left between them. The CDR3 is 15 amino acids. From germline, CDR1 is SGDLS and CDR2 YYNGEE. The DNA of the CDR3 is TGTGCCAGCAGCGTAGGCGCTAATCCCAACAATGAGCAGTTCTTC. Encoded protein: CASSVGANPNNEQFF.

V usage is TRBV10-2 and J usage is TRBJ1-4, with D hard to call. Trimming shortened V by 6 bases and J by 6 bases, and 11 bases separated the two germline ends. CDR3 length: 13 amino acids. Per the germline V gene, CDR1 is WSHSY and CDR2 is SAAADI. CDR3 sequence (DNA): TGCGCCAGCAGCGTCTCCCGAGATGAAAAACTGTTTTTT. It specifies CASSVSRDEKLFF.

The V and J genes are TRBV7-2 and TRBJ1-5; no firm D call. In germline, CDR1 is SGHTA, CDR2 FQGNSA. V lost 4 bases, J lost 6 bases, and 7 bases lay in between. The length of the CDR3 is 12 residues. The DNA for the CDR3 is TGTGCCAGCAGCTACCCGGGTCAGCCCCAGCATTTT. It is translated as CASSYPGQPQHF.

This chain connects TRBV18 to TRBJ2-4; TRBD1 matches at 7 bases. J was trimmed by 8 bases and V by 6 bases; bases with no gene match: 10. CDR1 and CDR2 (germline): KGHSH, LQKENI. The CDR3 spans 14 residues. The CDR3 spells CASSQYRGRDIQYF. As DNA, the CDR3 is TGTGCCAGCTCCCAATACAGGGGTAGGGACATTCAGTACTTC.

The CDR3 nucleotides are TGTGCCAGCAGCCCCCCCGGATTAAGGGGTCTCCACAATGAGCAGTTCTTC. Protein sequence: CASSPPGLRGLHNEQFF. The chain joins TRBV7-9 to TRBJ2-1; perhaps TRBD1 as D (5 bases). Germline CDR1 is SEHNR and CDR2 is FQNEAQ (reference sequence). V lost 5 bases, J lost 5 bases, and 22 bases lay in between. The CDR3 contains 17 residues. The full variable domain, completed using reference TRBV7-9 and TRBJ2-1, is DTGVSQNPRHKITKRGQNVTFRCDPISEHNRLYWYRQTLGQGPEFLTYFQNEAQLEKSRLLSDRFSAERPKGSFSTLEIQRTEQGDSAMYLCASSPPGLRGLHNEQFFGPGTRLTVL.

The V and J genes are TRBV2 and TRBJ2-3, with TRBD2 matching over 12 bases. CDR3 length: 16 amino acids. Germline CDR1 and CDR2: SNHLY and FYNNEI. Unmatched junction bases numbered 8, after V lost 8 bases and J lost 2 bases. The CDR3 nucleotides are TGTGCCAGCGGGCTAGCGGGGGGGGGAATCACAGATACGCAGTATTTT. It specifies CASGLAGGGITDTQYF. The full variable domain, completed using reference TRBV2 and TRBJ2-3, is EPEVTQTPSHQVTQMGQEVILRCVPISNHLYFYWYRQILGQKVEFLVSFYNNEISEKSEIFDDQFSVERPDGSNFTLKIRSTKLEDSAMYFCASGLAGGGITDTQYFGPGTRLTVL.

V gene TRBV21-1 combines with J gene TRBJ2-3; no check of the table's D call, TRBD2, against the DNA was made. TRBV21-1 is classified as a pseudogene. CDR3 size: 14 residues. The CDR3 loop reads CASSTGGRGDTQYF. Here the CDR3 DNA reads TGTGCCAGCAGCACGGGGGGCCGGGGAGATACGCAGTATTTT.

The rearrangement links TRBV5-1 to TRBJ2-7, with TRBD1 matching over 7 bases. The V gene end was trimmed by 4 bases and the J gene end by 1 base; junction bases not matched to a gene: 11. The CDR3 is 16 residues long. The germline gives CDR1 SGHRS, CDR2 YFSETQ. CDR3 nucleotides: TGCGCCAGCAGCGCCCGGACAGGTGTGCTTTCCTACGAGCAGTACTTC. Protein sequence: CASSARTGVLSYEQYF.

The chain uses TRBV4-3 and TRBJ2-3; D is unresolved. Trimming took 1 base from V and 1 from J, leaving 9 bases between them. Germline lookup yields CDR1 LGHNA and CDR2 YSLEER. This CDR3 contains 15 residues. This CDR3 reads CASSQATSGTDTQYF. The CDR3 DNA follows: TGCGCCAGCAGCCAAGCCACAAGTGGCACAGATACGCAGTATTTT.

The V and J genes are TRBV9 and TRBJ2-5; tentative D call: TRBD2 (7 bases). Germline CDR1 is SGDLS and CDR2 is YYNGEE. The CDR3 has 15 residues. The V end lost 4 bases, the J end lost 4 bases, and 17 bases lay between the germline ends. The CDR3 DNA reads TGTGCCAGCAGCTTAGCTGGGGGGGCGGCAGAGACCCAGTACTTC. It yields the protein CASSLAGGAAETQYF.

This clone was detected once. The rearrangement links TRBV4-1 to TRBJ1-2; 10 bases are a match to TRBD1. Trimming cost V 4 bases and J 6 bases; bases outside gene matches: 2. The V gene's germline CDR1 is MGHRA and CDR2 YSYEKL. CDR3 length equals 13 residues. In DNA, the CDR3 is TGCGCCAGCAGCCGACAGGGGGCGAATGGCTACACCTTC. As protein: CASSRQGANGYTF.

The CDR3 loop reads CASTGQGGAGELFF. The CDR3 nucleotides are TGTGCCAGCACTGGACAGGGTGGGGCCGGGGAGCTGTTTTTT. The V gene is TRBV2, the J gene TRBJ2-2; TRBD1 aligns across 8 bases. This CDR3 spans 14 amino acids. J gave up 6 bases and V 7 bases, and 7 bases lay outside the gene matches. Per the germline V gene, CDR1 is SNHLY and CDR2 is FYNNEI.

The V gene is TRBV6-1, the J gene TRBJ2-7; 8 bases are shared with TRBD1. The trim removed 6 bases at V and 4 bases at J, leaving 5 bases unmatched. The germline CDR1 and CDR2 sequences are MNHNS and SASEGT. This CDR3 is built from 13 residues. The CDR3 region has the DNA TGTGCCAGCAGCGCCACAGGGGGGTACGAGCAGTACTTC. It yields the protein CASSATGGYEQYF.

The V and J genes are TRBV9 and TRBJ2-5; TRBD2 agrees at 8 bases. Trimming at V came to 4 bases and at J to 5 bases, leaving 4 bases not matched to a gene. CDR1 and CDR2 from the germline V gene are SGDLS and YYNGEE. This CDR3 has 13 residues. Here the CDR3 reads CASSTSGRETQYF. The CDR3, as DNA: TGTGCCAGCAGCACTAGCGGTCGGGAGACCCAGTACTTC.

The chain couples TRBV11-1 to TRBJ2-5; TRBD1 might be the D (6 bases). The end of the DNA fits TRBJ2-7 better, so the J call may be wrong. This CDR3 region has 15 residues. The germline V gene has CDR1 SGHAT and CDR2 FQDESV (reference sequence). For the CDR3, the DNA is TGTGCCAGCAGCCCGAGACAGGAGAACCGATACGAGCAGTACTTC. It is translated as CASSPRQENRYEQYF.

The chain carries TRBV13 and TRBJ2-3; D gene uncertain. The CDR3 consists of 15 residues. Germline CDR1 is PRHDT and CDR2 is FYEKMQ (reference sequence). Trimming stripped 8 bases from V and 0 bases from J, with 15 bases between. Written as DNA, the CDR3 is TGTGCCAGCGCCAACCGGAGAGCTAGCACAGATACGCAGTATTTT. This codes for CASANRRASTDTQYF.

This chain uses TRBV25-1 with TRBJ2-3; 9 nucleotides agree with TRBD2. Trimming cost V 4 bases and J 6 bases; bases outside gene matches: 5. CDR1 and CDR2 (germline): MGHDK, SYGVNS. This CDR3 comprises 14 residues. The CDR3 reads CASSVAGAGDTQYF. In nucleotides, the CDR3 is TGTGCCAGCAGTGTAGCGGGGGCCGGGGATACGCAGTATTTT.